The 29 T cell receptor beta chains below come from one sample, sequenced in a study of metastatic and nonmetastatic thyroid tumors. Treatment of any kind had been given to no patient before thyroid surgery. Through MiXCR, TCRdb re-clonotyped the PCR reads. The sample yields fewer than 25,000 clones, less than 20% seen once. What was sequenced was blood. The receptors derive from a female donor with papillary thyroid cancer or a benign thyroid nodule (not recorded which). Some clones in this sample may be carry-over from other donors' samples.

The chain uses TRBV7-2 and TRBJ2-7; the D gene could be TRBD1 or TRBD2 (5 bases each). In germline, CDR1 is SGHTA, CDR2 FQGNSA. This CDR3 is built from 13 residues. V lost 5 bases, J lost 5 bases, and 13 bases lay in between. The CDR3: CASSRRVGDEQYF. CDR3 nucleotides: TGTGCCAGCAGCAGGCGAGTGGGGGACGAGCAGTACTTC.

This clone was seen repeatedly, ten times or more. This chain uses TRBV9 with TRBJ2-2; possibly TRBD1 for D (6 bases). Germline V lookup: CDR1 SGDLS, CDR2 YYNGEE. The V end was cut by 0 bases, the J end by 0 bases, with 9 bases between. This CDR3 contains 16 residues. This chain's CDR3 is CASSVEGTPNTGELFF. The CDR3 DNA follows: TGTGCCAGCAGCGTAGAGGGGACACCGAACACCGGGGAGCTGTTTTTT.

Within the sample, this clone is medium-sized. The V and J genes are TRBV11-3 and TRBJ2-7; 13 bases are a match to TRBD2. V lost 4 bases and J lost 0; bases outside the gene matches: 9. The CDR3 totals 18 residues. Germline CDR1 and CDR2: SGHNT and YENEEA. CDR3 residues: CASSSGGGLAGDSYEQYF. CDR3 bases: TGTGCCAGCAGCTCGGGGGGCGGACTAGCGGGAGACTCCTACGAGCAGTACTTC.

This clone counts as medium-sized. CDR3 nucleotide sequence: TGTGCCAGCAGTGGGTACGGATACGAGCAGTACTTC. As protein: CASSGYGYEQYF. V and J are TRBV6-1 and TRBJ2-7, with D uncertain. V dropped 4 bases and J dropped 4 bases, with 8 bases sitting between them. The CDR3 covers 12 residues. Germline V gene lookup returns CDR1 MNHNS and CDR2 SASEGT.

This clone showed up just a few times. The rearrangement links TRBV6-1 to TRBJ2-1, with 11 bases aligning to TRBD2. The CDR3 has 16 residues. Germline V gives CDR1 MNHNS, CDR2 SASEGT. V shed 7 bases, J shed 4 bases, and the junction held 9 bases outside the gene matches. CDR3 amino acids: CASTGSGRARYNEQFF. The CDR3 nucleotides read TGTGCCAGCACCGGTAGCGGGAGGGCCAGGTACAATGAGCAGTTCTTC.

This clone was seen repeatedly, ten times or more. This chain links TRBV5-1 with TRBJ2-5; maybe TRBD2 (5 bases). V was cut by 2 bases and J by 2 bases, with 19 bases left in between. The length of the CDR3 is 17 residues. Germline CDR1 is SGHRS and CDR2 is YFSETQ. CDR3 sequence reads: CASSLGLADVGQETQYF. CDR3 bases: TGCGCCAGCAGCTTAGGGCTAGCTGATGTGGGTCAAGAGACCCAGTACTTC.

This clone was observed many times. The CDR3 sequence is CASSRAVDASYEQYF. CDR3 DNA sequence: TGTGCCAGTAGCCGGGCGGTGGACGCCTCCTACGAGCAGTACTTC. V is TRBV19 and J is TRBJ2-7; D remains ambiguous. CDR1 is LNHDA and CDR2 is SQIVND in the germline V gene (reference sequence). The CDR3 runs to 15 residues. With 6 bases removed from V and 0 bases from J, the gap between germline ends came to 15 bases.

This clone appeared many times. The chain employs TRBV10-2 and TRBJ2-1; 7 positions agree with TRBD2. The CDR3 is 16 residues long. V shed 0 bases and J 0 bases; nucleotides not matched to a gene: 2. Germline CDR1 is WSHSY and CDR2 is SAAADI. This CDR3 is CASSESGGSSYNEQFF. Here the CDR3 DNA reads TGCGCCAGCAGTGAGTCCGGGGGGAGCTCCTACAATGAGCAGTTCTTC.

This clone was observed at least ten times. The V call is TRBV10-1, the J call TRBJ2-3; D ambiguous. This CDR3 comprises 13 residues. Germline assignment: CDR1 WNHNN and CDR2 SYGVQD (reference sequence). Deletions cut 2 bases from V and 2 bases from J, with 5 bases between. The chain's CDR3 is CASSERVTDTQYF. CDR3 coding DNA: TGCGCCAGCAGTGAGAGGGTCACAGATACGCAGTATTTT.

The V and J genes are TRBV9 and TRBJ1-3, with D perhaps matching TRBD1 (5 bases). There are 14 residues in the CDR3. V gave up 4 bases and J gave up 0 bases, with 8 bases separating them. Germline CDR1 reads SGDLS; CDR2 reads YYNGEE. The CDR3 reads CASSLGPSGNTIYF. The CDR3 bases are TGTGCCAGCAGCCTGGGACCCTCTGGAAACACCATATATTTT.

In this sample, this clone turned up many times. The gene calls are TRBV12-3 or TRBV12-4 and TRBJ1-1, with 10 positions matching TRBD1. CDR3 length: 15 residues. J was trimmed by 1 base and V by 6 bases; bases with no gene match: 5. In nucleotides, the CDR3 is TGTGCCAGCAGCCGGACAGGGGGGGGGAACACTGAAGCTTTCTTT. Protein product: CASSRTGGGNTEAFF.

This clone was found many times. The chain employs TRBV5-6 and TRBJ2-7; D unclear. Germline CDR1 is SGHDT and CDR2 is YYEEEE. V was shortened by 0 bases and J by 2 bases, with 9 bases between the two germline ends. The CDR3 runs 14 residues. In DNA, the CDR3 is TGTGCCAGCAGCTTGGAGTTCAAGACCTACGAGCAGTACTTC. Encoded protein: CASSLEFKTYEQYF.

This clone appeared many times. V gene TRBV18 combines with J gene TRBJ2-7; 7 bases align to TRBD1. The junction had 7 bases not matched to a gene; V was cut back by 2 bases and J by 0 bases. The CDR3 totals 16 residues. Germline loops: CDR1 KGHSH, CDR2 LQKENI. The CDR3 protein is CASSPGGRGSSYEQYF. In nucleotides, the CDR3 is TGTGCCAGCTCACCAGGGGGCAGGGGGAGCTCCTACGAGCAGTACTTC.

As regards this clone: A read error may explain this, as a much larger clone is one base away. Other DNA sequences in this sample translate to the same CDR3. This chain uses TRBV5-1 with TRBJ2-7; 9 nucleotides line up with TRBD2. The germline CDR1 and CDR2 sequences are SGHRS and YFSETQ. CDR3 size: 18 residues. V trimming: 2 bases; J trimming: 2 bases; junction bases outside the gene matches: 14. The CDR3 DNA reads as TGCGCCAGCAGCTTACCACAAATTCTAGCGGGATGGCCCTACGAGCAGTACTTC. It translates to CASSLPQILAGWPYEQYF.

In this sample, this clone is medium-sized. This chain uses TRBV7-2 with TRBJ1-2; 9 nucleotides align to TRBD1. CDR1 is SGHTA, CDR2 FQGNSA, per germline. V shed 4 bases and J 1 base; nucleotides not matched to a gene: 13. This CDR3 comprises 18 residues. CDR3 residues: CASSSPPDRGRGNYGYTF. Here the CDR3 DNA reads TGTGCCAGCAGCTCCCCCCCGGACAGGGGTCGGGGTAACTATGGCTACACCTTC.

In its sample, this clone was seen many times. The chain links TRBV5-1 to TRBJ2-3; unclear D gene. The CDR3 covers 13 residues. Germline loops: CDR1 SGHRS, CDR2 YFSETQ. V was pared by 4 bases and J by 0 bases, with 6 bases between. The CDR3 loop reads CASSIYSTDTQYF. In DNA form, the CDR3 reads TGCGCCAGCAGCATTTATAGCACAGATACGCAGTATTTT.

This clone was counted ten times or more. The J gene is TRBJ1-2, the V gene TRBV30; D gene ambiguous. The V gene lost 1 base and the J gene lost 8 bases, with 20 bases spanning the gap. Looked up from germline, CDR1 is GTSNPN and CDR2 is SVGIG (reference sequence). The CDR3 extends over 15 amino acids. This CDR3 reads CAWSDLWPPASGYTF. The CDR3 nucleotides read TGTGCCTGGAGTGACCTGTGGCCCCCCGCCTCGGGCTACACCTTC.

This clone was recorded at least ten times. The gene calls are TRBV27 and TRBJ2-7, with D possibly TRBD2 on 6 matching bases. Germline V gives CDR1 MNHEY, CDR2 SMNVEV (reference sequence). V shed 4 bases and J shed 3 bases, with 16 bases lying between them. The CDR3 contains 15 residues. CDR3 amino acids: CASSSPGLGDYEQYF. For the CDR3, the DNA is TGTGCCAGCAGTTCACCGGGACTGGGAGACTACGAGCAGTACTTC.

This clone was recorded many times. V gene TRBV13 combines with J gene TRBJ2-2; 13 nucleotides match TRBD2. V shed 5 bases and J 7 bases; nucleotides not matched to a gene: 13. This CDR3 is built from 18 residues. Germline V gives CDR1 PRHDT, CDR2 FYEKMQ (reference sequence). This CDR3 reads CASSPDLLAGGPFGELFF. CDR3 coding DNA: TGTGCCAGCAGCCCCGATTTACTAGCGGGAGGGCCGTTCGGGGAGCTGTTTTTT.

This clone has at least ten counts. The chain uses TRBV30 and TRBJ2-1; D is ambiguous. The germline V gene has CDR1 GTSNPN and CDR2 SVGIG (reference sequence). Trimming took off 2 bases at V and 6 bases at J, with 11 bases between the two ends. The CDR3 loop spans 13 amino acids. The CDR3, as DNA: TGTGCCTGGAGTACCAGACGGGCCAATGAGCAGTTCTTC. Translating gives CAWSTRRANEQFF.

This clone appeared a single time. This chain links TRBV5-8 with TRBJ2-7; D perhaps matches TRBD1 (5 bases). This CDR3 region has 15 residues. Germline V gene sequence: CDR1 SGHTS, CDR2 YDEGEE. The ends were cut back, 3 bases at V and 5 bases at J, with 18 bases in the middle. This chain's CDR3 is CASSSNHRQRDEQYF. In nucleotides, the CDR3 is TGTGCCAGCAGCTCGAACCATCGACAGAGAGACGAGCAGTACTTC.

This clone was detected many times. The rearrangement uses TRBV3-1 and TRBJ2-7; 10 bases align to TRBD2. CDR1 and CDR2 (germline): LGHDT, YNNKEL (reference sequence). This CDR3 is 13 amino acids long. The V and J ends lost 9 bases and 0 bases, in that order; junction bases with no gene match: 2. DNA for the CDR3: TGTGCCAGTGGGACTAGCGACTCCTACGAGCAGTACTTC. Its translation: CASGTSDSYEQYF.

The J gene is TRBJ2-6, the V gene TRBV5-1; no clear D. This CDR3 is built from 19 residues. Trimming removed 1 base at V and 0 bases at J, with 17 bases between. The germline V gene has CDR1 SGHRS and CDR2 YFSETQ. The CDR3 region is CASSLFRVGRSSGANVLTF. DNA for the CDR3: TGCGCCAGCAGCTTGTTTAGAGTAGGAAGGAGCTCTGGGGCCAACGTCCTGACTTTC.

This clone was recorded at least ten times. The chain recombines TRBV5-4 with TRBJ1-4; D possibly corresponds to TRBD1 (6 bases). V lost 0 bases and J lost 8, with 8 bases in between. The CDR3 consists of 13 residues. The germline CDR1 and CDR2 sequences are SGHNT and YYREEE (reference sequence). The CDR3 coding sequence is TGTGCCAGCAGCTTGGACACAGGGGAAAAACTGTTTTTT. Translation: CASSLDTGEKLFF.

This clone came up many times. The chain joins TRBV20-1 to TRBJ1-2; D gene uncertain. V lost 4 bases and J 2 bases, leaving 11 bases between the germline ends. Germline V lookup: CDR1 DFQATT, CDR2 SNEGSKA (reference sequence). This CDR3 has 13 amino acids. The CDR3 sequence is CSATVTGNYGYTF. In DNA, the CDR3 is TGCAGTGCTACCGTCACCGGGAACTATGGCTACACCTTC.

This clone was observed many times. The CDR3: CASSLTGISTNEKLFF. CDR3 bases: TGTGCCAGCAGTCTGACAGGGATCTCAACTAATGAAAAACTGTTTTTT. The chain combines TRBV6-1 with TRBJ1-4; the match to TRBD1 covers 7 bases. Germline V CDR1 and CDR2: MNHNS, SASEGT. The V segment lost 5 bases and the J segment 0 bases; nucleotides outside the gene matches: 6. The CDR3 is 16 amino acids.

This clone was found a few times. This may be a read error, as it is one base from a much larger clone. This sequence joins TRBV19 and TRBJ2-7, with D perhaps matching TRBD1 or TRBD2 (5 bases each). V shed 10 bases and J shed 5 bases, with 15 bases lying between them. Germline values: CDR1 LNHDA, CDR2 SQIVND (reference sequence). CDR3 length: 12 amino acids. The CDR3 nucleotides are TGTGCCAATATGGGGGATCGGAACGAGCAGTACTTC. Translated: CANMGDRNEQYF. Supplemented by reference TRBV19 and TRBJ2-7, the full variable domain reads DGGITQSPKYLFRKEGQNVTLSCEQNLNHDAMYWYRQDPGQGLRLIYYSQIVNDFQKGDIAEGYSVSREKKESFPLTVTSAQKNPTAFYLCANMGDRNEQYFGPGTRLTVT.

There are many counts of this clone. The V gene is TRBV28, the J gene TRBJ2-7; no definite D call. The ends were cut back, 5 bases at V and 2 bases at J, with 13 bases in the middle. The CDR3 has 14 amino acids. Germline CDR1 and CDR2: MDHEN and SYDVKM. The CDR3 sequence is CASSTASPAYEQYF. Written as DNA, the CDR3 is TGTGCCAGCAGTACCGCCAGTCCGGCCTACGAGCAGTACTTC.

This clone was seen repeatedly, ten times or more. With a much larger clone just one base away, this may be a read error. This sample includes further DNA sequences coding for the same CDR3. The rearrangement uses TRBV5-8 and TRBJ1-1, with D possibly matching TRBD1 (6 bases). The CDR3 sequence is 15 residues long. V lost 7 bases to trimming and J lost 0 bases, with 16 bases between them. The germline gives CDR1 SGHTS, CDR2 YDEGEE. CDR3 amino acids: CASLPGHLMNTEAFF. The CDR3 DNA sequence: TGTGCCAGCCTACCGGGACACCTTATGAACACTGAAGCTTTCTTT. The variable domain in full, completed from reference TRBV5-8 and TRBJ1-1, reads EAGVTQSPTHLIKTRGQQATLRCSPISGHTSVYWYQQALGLGLQFLLWYDEGEERNRGNFPPRFSGRQFPNYSSELNVNALELEDSALYLCASLPGHLMNTEAFFGQGTRLTVV.